Listed here is a single TCR beta chain. The antigen remains undetermined. The sample belongs to a study of shared clonotypes between healthy human individuals. At the level of the study: Each donor contributed plates that comprised three CD4 naive, three CD4 memory, two CD8 naive and one CD8 memory. Study-level results: Clonotypes shared by all four sorted-subset donors had higher generation probabilities than non-shared clonotypes.

Naive CD8 cells comprised CD45RO-negative, CCR7-positively selected cells, excluding terminally differentiated effector memory CD45RA+ cells. The CDR3 is made up of 14 amino acids. Germline loops: CDR1 SGHTA, CDR2 FQGTGA. V gave up 3 bases and J gave up 10 bases, with 13 bases separating them. The data were produced by immunoSEQ multiplex PCR, yet TCRdb's version contains in-frame clones alone and is incomplete. The sample lists nearly 2 million clones; just under 95% were seen once. The sequenced sample consisted of naive CD8+ T cells sorted from blood. This clonotype was sampled from a man between 18 and 35 years old in good health. The genes are TRBV7-3 and TRBJ1-6; D might be TRBD1 (6 bases). The CDR3 is CASSLQGDISPLHF. The CDR3 bases are TGTGCCAGCAGCTTGCAAGGGGACATCTCACCCCTCCACTTT.